This TCR beta chain was identified during a study of CD8 T cell repertoires and HIV-1 epitope variants. In the study overall: Each of Twenty-five Gag and Nef epitope peptides stimulated a separate culture. Cultures ran less than 12 days, with IL-2, IL-7 and IL-15 added on days 3 and 7.

Findings of the study overall: Of eight to ten antigen-specific beta clonotypes, about six appeared to cross-react with escape variants. The TAALDMSHF plasma variant had no responses, unlike KF9 (roughly five clonotypes) and HW9 (one).

With respect to this clone: Its target is not known.

The CDR3 loop spans 14 amino acids. V dropped 2 bases and J dropped 5 bases, with 13 bases sitting between them. Germline V gene data show CDR1 as SGHDT and CDR2 as YYEEEE. Libraries were prepared by immunoSEQ multiplex PCR; TCRdb keeps only in-frame clonotypes and omits some of them. The sample comprises 5,000 to 6,500 clones, roughly 68% of which are singletons, and 40% to 55% rests with the top ten. Sequencing was carried out using cultured CD8+ T cells derived from PBMCs. The source is a male donor with HIV. This chain connects TRBV5-6 to TRBJ1-1; maybe TRBD1 (5 bases). The CDR3 region has the DNA TGTGCCAGCAGCTTCCCCACGGGGGAGACTGAAGCTTTCTTT. Amino acids: CASSFPTGETEAFF.